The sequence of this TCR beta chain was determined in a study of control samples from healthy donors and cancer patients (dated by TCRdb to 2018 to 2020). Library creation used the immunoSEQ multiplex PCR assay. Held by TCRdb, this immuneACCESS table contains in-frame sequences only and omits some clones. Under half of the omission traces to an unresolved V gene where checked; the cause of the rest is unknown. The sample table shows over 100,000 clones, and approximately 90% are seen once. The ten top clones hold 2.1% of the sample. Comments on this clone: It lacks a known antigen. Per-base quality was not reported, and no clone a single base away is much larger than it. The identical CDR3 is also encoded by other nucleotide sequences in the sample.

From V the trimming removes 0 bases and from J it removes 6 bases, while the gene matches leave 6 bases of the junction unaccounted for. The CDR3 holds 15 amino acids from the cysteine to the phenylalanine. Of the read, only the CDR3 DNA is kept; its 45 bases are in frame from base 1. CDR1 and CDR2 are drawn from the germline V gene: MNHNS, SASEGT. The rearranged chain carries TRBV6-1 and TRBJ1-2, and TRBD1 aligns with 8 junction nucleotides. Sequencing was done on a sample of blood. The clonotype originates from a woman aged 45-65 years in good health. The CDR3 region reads CASSEASRTGNGYTF. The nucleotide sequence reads TGTGCCAGCAGTGAAGCTTCGAGGACAGGGAATGGCTACACCTTC.